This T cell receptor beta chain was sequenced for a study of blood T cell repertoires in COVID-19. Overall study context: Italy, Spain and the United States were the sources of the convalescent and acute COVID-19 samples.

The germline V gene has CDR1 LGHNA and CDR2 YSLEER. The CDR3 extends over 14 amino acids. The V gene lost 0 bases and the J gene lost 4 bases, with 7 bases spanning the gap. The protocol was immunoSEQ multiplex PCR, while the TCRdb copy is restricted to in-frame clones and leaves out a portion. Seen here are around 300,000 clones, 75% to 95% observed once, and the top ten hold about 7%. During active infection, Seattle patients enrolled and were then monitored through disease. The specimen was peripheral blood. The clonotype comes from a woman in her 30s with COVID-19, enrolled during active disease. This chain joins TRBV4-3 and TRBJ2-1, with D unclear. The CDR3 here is CASSQDTEYNEQFF. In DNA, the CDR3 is TGCGCCAGCAGCCAAGACACAGAGTACAATGAGCAGTTCTTC.